Only a few counts were recorded for the clone carrying this T cell receptor beta chain. Its matching antigen is unknown. These data come from a study of T-cell reconstitution after alpha-beta-depleted transplantation in children. This sample's TCRbeta library carried unique molecular identifier barcodes. TCRdb passed the PCR reads through MiXCR, listing each CDR3 protein once. There are some 840,000 distinct CDR3 sequences in the sample; about 15% occur only once, and roughly 5% lies in the top ten. V lost 3 bases and J lost 3, with 16 bases in between. The germline V gene encodes CDR1 SGHKS and CDR2 YYEKEE (reference sequence). CDR3 length: 15 amino acids. Notes on the study in general: T-cell numbers and diversity one year post-transplant derived largely from freshly generated T cells. The study traced high day-60 TCRbeta diversity in some patients to surviving recipient T cells and thymic progenitors.

This chain joins TRBV5-5 and TRBJ2-7; tentatively, D is TRBD1 (5 bases). This clonotype was sampled from a male patient aged 10 to 17 who had a stem cell transplant for acute lymphoblastic leukemia, so the T cells may come from the graft donor. The sample here was PBMCs, mostly from graft donor cells, taken 360 days after TCRalphabeta/CD19-depleted stem cell transplant. The CDR3 loop is CASSSEDSWDYEQYF. CDR3 sequence (DNA): TGTGCCAGCAGCTCGGAAGACAGTTGGGACTACGAGCAGTACTTC.